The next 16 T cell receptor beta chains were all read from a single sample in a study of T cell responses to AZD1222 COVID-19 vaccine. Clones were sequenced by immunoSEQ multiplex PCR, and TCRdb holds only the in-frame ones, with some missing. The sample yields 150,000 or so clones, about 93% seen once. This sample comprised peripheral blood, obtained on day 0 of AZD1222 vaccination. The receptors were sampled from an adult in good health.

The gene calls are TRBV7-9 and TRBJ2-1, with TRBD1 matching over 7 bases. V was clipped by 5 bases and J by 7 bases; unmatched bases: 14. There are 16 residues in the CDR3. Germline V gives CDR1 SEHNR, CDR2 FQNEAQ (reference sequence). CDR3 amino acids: CASSLPRGQAANEQFF. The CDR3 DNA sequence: TGTGCCAGCAGCCTCCCACGAGGACAGGCCGCTAATGAGCAGTTCTTC.

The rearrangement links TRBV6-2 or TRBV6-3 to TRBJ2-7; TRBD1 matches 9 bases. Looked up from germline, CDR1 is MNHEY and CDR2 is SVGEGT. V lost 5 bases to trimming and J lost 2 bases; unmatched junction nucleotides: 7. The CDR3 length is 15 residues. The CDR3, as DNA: TGTGCCAGCAGTGTTGACAGGGGGGATGCCTACGAGCAGTACTTC. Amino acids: CASSVDRGDAYEQYF.

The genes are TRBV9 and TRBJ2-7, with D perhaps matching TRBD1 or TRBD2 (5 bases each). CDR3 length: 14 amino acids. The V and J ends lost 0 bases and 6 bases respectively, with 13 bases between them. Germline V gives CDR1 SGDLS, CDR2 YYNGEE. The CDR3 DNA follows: TGTGCCAGCAGCGTAGACGGGACCGTGGGCGAGCAGTACTTC. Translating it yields CASSVDGTVGEQYF.

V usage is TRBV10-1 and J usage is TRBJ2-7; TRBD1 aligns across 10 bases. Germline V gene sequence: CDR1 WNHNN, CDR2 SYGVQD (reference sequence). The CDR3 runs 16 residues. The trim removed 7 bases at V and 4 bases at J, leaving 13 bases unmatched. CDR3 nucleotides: TGCGCCAGCAACCTGCTTGGGACAGGGGCCCAGTACGAGCAGTACTTC. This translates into CASNLLGTGAQYEQYF.

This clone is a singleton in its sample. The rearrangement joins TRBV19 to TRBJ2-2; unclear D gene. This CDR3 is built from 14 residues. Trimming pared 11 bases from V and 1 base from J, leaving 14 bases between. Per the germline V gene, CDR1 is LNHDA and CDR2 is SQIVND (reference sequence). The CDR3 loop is CASRASLNTGELFF. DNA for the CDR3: TGTGCCTCCCGGGCCAGTTTGAACACCGGGGAGCTGTTTTTT.

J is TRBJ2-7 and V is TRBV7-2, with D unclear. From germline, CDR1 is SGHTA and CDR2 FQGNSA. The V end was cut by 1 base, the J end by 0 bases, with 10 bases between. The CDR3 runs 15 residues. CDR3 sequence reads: CASSLGAAFSYEQYF. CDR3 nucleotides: TGTGCCAGCAGCTTAGGGGCAGCGTTCTCCTACGAGCAGTACTTC.

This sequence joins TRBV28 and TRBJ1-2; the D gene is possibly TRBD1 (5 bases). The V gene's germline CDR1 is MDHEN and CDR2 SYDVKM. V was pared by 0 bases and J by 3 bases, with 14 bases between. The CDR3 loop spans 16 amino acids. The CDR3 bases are TGTGCCAGCAGTTTATGGGGGCAGGGCGGGTACTATGGCTACACCTTC. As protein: CASSLWGQGGYYGYTF.

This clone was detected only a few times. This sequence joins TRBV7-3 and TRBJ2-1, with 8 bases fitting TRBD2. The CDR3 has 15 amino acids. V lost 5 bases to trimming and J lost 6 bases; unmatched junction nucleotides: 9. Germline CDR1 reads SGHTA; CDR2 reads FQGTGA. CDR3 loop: CASSVGLGYSNEQFF. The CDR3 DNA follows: TGTGCCAGCAGCGTGGGACTAGGTTACAGCAATGAGCAGTTCTTC.

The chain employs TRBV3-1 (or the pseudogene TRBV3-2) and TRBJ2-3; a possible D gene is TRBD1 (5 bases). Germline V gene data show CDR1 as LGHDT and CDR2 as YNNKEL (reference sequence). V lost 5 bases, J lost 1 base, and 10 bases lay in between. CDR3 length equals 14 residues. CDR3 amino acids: CASSYVTGTDTQYF. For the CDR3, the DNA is TGTGCCAGCAGCTACGTGACAGGCACAGATACGCAGTATTTT.

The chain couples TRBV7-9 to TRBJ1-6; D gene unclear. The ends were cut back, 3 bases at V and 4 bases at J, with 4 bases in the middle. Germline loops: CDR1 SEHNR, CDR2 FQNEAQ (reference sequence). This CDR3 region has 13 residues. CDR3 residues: CASSFLYNSPLHF. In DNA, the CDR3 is TGTGCCAGCAGCTTTTTGTATAATTCACCCCTCCACTTT.

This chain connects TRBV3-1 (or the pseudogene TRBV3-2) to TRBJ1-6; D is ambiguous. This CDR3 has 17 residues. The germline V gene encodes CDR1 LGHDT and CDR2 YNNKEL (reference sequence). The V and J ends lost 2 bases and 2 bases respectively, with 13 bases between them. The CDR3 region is CASSQRSGVAYNSPLHF. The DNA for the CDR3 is TGTGCCAGCAGCCAAAGGAGCGGTGTAGCCTATAATTCACCCCTCCACTTT.

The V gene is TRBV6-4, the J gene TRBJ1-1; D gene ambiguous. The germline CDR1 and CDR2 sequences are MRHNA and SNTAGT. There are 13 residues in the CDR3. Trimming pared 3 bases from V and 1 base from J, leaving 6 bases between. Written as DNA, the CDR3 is TGTGCCAGCAGTGATGGACCGAACACTGAAGCTTTCTTT. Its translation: CASSDGPNTEAFF.

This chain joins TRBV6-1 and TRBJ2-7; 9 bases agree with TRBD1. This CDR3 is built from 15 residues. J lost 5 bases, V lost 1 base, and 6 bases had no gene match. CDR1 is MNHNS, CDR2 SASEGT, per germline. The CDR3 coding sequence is TGTGCCAGCAGTGAAGGCGGGACAGGGAAACACGAGCAGTACTTC. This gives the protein CASSEGGTGKHEQYF.

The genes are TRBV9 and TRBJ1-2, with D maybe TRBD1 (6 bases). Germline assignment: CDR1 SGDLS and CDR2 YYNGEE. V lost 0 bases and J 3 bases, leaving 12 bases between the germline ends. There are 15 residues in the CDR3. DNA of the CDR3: TGTGCCAGCAGCGTAGGTGGGGGGGCAGACTATGGCTACACCTTC. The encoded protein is CASSVGGGADYGYTF.

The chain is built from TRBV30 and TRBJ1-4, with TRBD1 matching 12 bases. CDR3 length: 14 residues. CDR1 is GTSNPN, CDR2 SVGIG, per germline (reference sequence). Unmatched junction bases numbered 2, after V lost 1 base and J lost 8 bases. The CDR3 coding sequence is TGTGCCTGGAGTGCCGGGACAGGGGGCGAAAAACTGTTTTTT. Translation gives CAWSAGTGGEKLFF.

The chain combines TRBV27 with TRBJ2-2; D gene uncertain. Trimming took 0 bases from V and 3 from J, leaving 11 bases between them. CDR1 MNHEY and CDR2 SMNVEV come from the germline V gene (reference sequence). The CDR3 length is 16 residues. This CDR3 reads CASSLSIFAYTGELFF. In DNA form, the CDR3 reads TGTGCCAGCAGTTTATCGATTTTTGCTTACACCGGGGAGCTGTTTTTT.